This T cell receptor (beta chain) was observed in a study of CD8 T cells in Susac syndrome (dated by TCRdb to 2018 to 2020). In the study overall: The study used repertoire sequencing to test whether antigen drove CD8+ T cell activation and differentiation in Susac syndrome.

Peripheral blood CD8+ and CD4+ T cells from healthy donors, Susac syndrome patients and multiple sclerosis patients were profiled using high-throughput TCR beta sequencing. Multiple sclerosis controls were treatment-naive patients with stable or active relapsing-remitting disease fulfilling revised McDonald criteria. CD8+ TEMRA cells were enriched by FACS, while bulk CD8+ and CD4+ T cells were purified by magnetic negative isolation. Blood was drawn into EDTA tubes, processed within 24 hours, and PBMCs were isolated by density gradient centrifugation. PBMCs intended for TCR sequencing were cryopreserved in liquid nitrogen and were subsequently thawed in a 37 degrees C water bath. Purity of sorted or isolated CD4+, CD8+ and CD8+ TEMRA cells was at least 90%. For this clonotype: Its antigen remains undetermined. No much larger clonotype is one base removed from it; base qualities were not supplied.

Study-wide conclusions, independent of this receptor: The number of individuals in the TCR sequencing and HLA analysis was acknowledged as relatively small.

RNA was extracted with the RNeasy kit and about 0.5 to 1 ug was reverse transcribed using random hexamers. The immunoSEQ multiplex PCR assay, covering 54 Vbeta and 13 Jbeta segments, was used to amplify TCR beta CDR3 regions. PCR amplification bias was corrected using a synthetic template baseline for primer optimization and computational correction. As for the original processing: Reads were annotated to V, D and J genes per IMGT and analyzed with immunoSEQ Analyzer, keeping only productive sequences. Clonality was calculated as one minus the Shannon entropy normalized by log2 of the number of productive unique sequences. For each patient and control, public and private clones were evaluated among the 100 most prevalent clones. Clones were defined as Susac-specific if absent from the healthy and MS cohorts, from around 1,000 published viral clones and from other ImmuneACCESS disease sequences. The public reads were reprocessed in TCRdb via fastp at Q25 and MiXCR, keeping in-frame beta chains. Every entry covers one CDR3 protein and lists the most common genes and DNA from its rows. The authors' filters were not applied to this entry. In all, the sample holds approximately 180,000 distinct CDR3 sequences, and 95% of those were seen once. The ten largest clones add up to around 0.093% of the sample.

The material sequenced was CD4+ T cells from PBMCs. The sequence was obtained from a human donor with multiple sclerosis.

The DNA is as follows: TGCAGTGCTAACCTCCTGCAGGGCATACCCCTCCACTTT. It encodes CSANLLQGIPLHF. The chain uses TRBV20-1 and TRBJ1-6; TRBD1 could be the D gene, as 5 bases match. From its cysteine to its phenylalanine, the CDR3 spans 13 amino acids. Only the CDR3 part of the read is kept: 39 bases, read in frame from the first base. The trim is 4 bases for V and 12 bases for J, with a gap of 16 bases between the germline ends. CDR1 and CDR2 are drawn from the germline V gene (reference sequence): DFQATT, SNEGSKA.